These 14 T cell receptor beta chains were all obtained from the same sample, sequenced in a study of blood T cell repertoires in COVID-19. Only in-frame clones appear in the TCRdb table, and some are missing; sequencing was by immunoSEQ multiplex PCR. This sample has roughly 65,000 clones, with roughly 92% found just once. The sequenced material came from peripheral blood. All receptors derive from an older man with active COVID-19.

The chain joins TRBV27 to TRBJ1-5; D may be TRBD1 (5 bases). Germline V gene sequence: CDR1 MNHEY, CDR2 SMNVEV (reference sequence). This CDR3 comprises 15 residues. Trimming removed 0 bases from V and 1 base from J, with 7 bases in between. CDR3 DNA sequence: TGTGCCAGCAGTTTATCGGGGGGGAGCAATCAGCCCCAGCATTTT. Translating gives CASSLSGGSNQPQHF.

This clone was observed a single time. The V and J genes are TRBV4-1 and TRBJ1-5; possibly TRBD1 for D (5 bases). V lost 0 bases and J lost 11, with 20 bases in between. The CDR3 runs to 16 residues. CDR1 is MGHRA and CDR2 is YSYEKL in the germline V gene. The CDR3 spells CASSQDRAVGSLAQHF. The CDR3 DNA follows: TGCGCCAGCAGCCAAGACAGGGCGGTTGGATCGCTGGCCCAGCATTTT.

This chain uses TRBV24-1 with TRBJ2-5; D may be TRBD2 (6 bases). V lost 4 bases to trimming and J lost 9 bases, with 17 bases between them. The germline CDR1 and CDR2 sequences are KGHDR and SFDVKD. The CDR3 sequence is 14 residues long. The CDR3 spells CATSDPTFTGAQYF. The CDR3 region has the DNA TGTGCCACCAGTGACCCGACTTTTACGGGGGCCCAGTACTTC.

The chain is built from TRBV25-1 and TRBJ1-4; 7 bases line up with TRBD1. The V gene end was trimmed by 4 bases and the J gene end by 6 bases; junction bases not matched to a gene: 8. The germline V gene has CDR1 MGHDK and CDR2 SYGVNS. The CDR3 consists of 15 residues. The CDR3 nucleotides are TGTGCCAGCAGTGGGTCACAGGGGTTGCATGAAAAACTGTTTTTT. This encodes CASSGSQGLHEKLFF.

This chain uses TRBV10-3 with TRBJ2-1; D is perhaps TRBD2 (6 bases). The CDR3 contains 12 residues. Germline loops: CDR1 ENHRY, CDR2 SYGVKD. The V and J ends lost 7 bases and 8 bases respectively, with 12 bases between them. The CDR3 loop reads CAITGGGDEQFF. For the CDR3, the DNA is TGTGCCATCACCGGGGGTGGCGATGAGCAGTTCTTC.

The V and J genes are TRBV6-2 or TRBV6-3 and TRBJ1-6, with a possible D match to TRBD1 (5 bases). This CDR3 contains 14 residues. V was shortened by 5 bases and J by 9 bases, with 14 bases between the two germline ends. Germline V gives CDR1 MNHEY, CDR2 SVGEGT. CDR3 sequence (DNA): TGTGCCAGCAGTCCGGCGGGGGAGGGTTCACCCCTCCACTTT. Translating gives CASSPAGEGSPLHF.

CDR3 residues: CASSLVATRNEQFF. In DNA form, the CDR3 reads TGTGCCAGCAGCTTAGTGGCGACTAGAAATGAGCAGTTCTTC. The chain combines TRBV11-3 with TRBJ2-1; possibly TRBD2 for D (6 bases). Germline V CDR1 and CDR2: SGHNT, YENEEA. CDR3 length equals 14 residues. V dropped 1 base and J dropped 7 bases, with 11 bases sitting between them. Using reference TRBV11-3 and TRBJ2-1 for the parts outside the CDR3, the full variable domain is EAGVVQSPRYKIIEKKQPVAFWCNPISGHNTLYWYLQNLGQGPELLIRYENEEAVDDSQLPKDRFSAERLKGVDSTLKIQPAELGDSAVYLCASSLVATRNEQFFGPGTRLTVL.

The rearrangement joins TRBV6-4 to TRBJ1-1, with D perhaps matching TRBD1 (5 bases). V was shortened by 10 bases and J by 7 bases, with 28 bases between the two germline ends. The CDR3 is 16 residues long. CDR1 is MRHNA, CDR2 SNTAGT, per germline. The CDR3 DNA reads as TGTGCCAATCGACCAGGGTCCCCCCCGTATCAACATGAAGCTTTCTTT. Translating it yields CANRPGSPPYQHEAFF.

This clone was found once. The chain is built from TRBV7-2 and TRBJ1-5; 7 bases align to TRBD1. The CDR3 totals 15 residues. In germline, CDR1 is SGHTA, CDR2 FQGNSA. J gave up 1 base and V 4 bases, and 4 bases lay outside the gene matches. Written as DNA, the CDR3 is TGTGCCAGCAGCTCACAGGGGAACAGCAATCAGCCCCAGCATTTT. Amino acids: CASSSQGNSNQPQHF.

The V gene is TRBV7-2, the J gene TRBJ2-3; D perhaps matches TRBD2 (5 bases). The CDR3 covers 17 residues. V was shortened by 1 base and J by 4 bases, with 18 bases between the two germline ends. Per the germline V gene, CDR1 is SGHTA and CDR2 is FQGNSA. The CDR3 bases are TGTGCCAGCAGCTTAGAGATCCTGGGTAGCGCCGCAGATACGCAGTATTTT. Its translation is CASSLEILGSAADTQYF. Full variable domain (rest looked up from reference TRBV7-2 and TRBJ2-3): GAGVSQSPSNKVTEKGKDVELRCDPISGHTALYWYRQSLGQGLEFLIYFQGNSAPDKSGLPSDRFSAERTGGSVSTLTIQRTQQEDSAVYLCASSLEILGSAADTQYFGPGTRLTVL.

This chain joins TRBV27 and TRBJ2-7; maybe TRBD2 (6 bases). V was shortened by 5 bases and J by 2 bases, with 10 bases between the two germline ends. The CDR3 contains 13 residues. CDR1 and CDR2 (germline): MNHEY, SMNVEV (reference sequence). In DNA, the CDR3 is TGTGCCAGCAGTGCGGGACTCACCTACGAGCAGTACTTC. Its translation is CASSAGLTYEQYF.

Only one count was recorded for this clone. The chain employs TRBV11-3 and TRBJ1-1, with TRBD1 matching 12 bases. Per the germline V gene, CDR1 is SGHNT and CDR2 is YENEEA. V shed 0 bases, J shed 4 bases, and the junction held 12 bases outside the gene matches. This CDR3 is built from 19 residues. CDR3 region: CASSLEKVGDRGRGTEAFF. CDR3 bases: TGTGCCAGCAGCTTAGAAAAGGTGGGGGACAGGGGGCGAGGCACTGAAGCTTTCTTT.

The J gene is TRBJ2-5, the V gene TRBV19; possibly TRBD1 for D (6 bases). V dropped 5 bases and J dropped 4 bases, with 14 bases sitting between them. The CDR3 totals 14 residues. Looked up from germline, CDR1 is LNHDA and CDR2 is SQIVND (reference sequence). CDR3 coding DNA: TGTGCCAGTAGTGTCAACAGGGAATTAGAGACCCAGTACTTC. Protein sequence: CASSVNRELETQYF.

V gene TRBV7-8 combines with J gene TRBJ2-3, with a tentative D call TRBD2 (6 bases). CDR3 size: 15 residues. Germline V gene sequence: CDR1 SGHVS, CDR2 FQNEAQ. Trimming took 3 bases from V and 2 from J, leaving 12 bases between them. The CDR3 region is CASSLGRGFTDTQYF. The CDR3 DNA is TGTGCCAGCAGCTTGGGGCGGGGCTTCACAGATACGCAGTATTTT.